What follows is one T cell receptor beta chain and its context. Its antigen is not yet known. No per-base quality is available; no much larger clone lies one base away. V is shortened by 3 bases, J by 8 bases, and the region joining them spans 10 bases. The CDR3 starts with the cysteine, ends with the phenylalanine, and has 13 residues. The read is trimmed to its CDR3 DNA, 39 bases read in frame from base 1. In the germline V gene, CDR1 corresponds to SGHTA and CDR2 to FQGTGA. This sample was included in a study of T cell changes during pregnancy in multiple sclerosis (dated by TCRdb to between 2018 and 2021). Looking at the study overall: The study looked at changes in the T cell repertoire across pregnancy in women with multiple sclerosis.

Preparation of the library involved the immunoSEQ multiplex PCR assay. The immuneACCESS repertoire file appears here via TCRdb, limited to in-frame rearrangements. These files lack a portion of the clones; in checked studies, under half of the deficit traces to unresolved V genes, and the cause of the others is not known. This sample lists about 44,000 clones; roughly 90% were detected once. The ten largest account for 0.45% to 0.55% of the sample. Sequenced material: CD4+ T cells from peripheral blood mononuclear cells, taken in the third trimester of pregnancy. The chain couples TRBV7-3 to TRBJ2-2; matching of 6 bases hints at TRBD2 as the D gene. The clonotype originates from a female donor with multiple sclerosis, enrolled in a pregnancy study. In nucleotides, the sequence is TGTGCCAGCAGCTTTTCCGGGAGTGGGGAGCTGTTTTTT. This codes for CASSFSGSGELFF.